The entry that follows covers one T cell receptor (beta chain) sequence. This sample stems from a study of shared T cell receptors in the human thymus. The CDR3 is 20 residues long. Trimming cost V 4 bases and J 0 bases; bases outside gene matches: 14. Germline V CDR1 and CDR2: MGHRA, YSYEKL. Assay: immunoSEQ multiplex PCR; the TCRdb copy retains only in-frame clones and omits some. The sample shows 500,000 to 550,000 clones, 75% to 85% of them seen only once. The same specimen was also included in a second study, on human thymus T cells. As that report states: Thymus was obtained from resections taken during corrective heart surgery. What appeared biased in thymic and blood repertoires was the usage of V and J genes. Overlap was high between thymic repertoires from unrelated individuals, as reported in related research.

Sample: thymocytes. The V call is TRBV4-1, the J call TRBJ2-6, with 8 bases aligning to TRBD1. The receptor was derived from a boy younger than two with a congenital heart defect. The CDR3 DNA follows: TGCGCCAGCAGCCTCGGCCTGGTGGGGACAGGAGGCTCTGGGGCCAACGTCCTGACTTTC. This encodes CASSLGLVGTGGSGANVLTF.